One sample yielded the 31 T cell receptor beta chains listed below, sequenced in a study of control samples from healthy donors and cancer patients (dated by TCRdb to between 2020 and 2021). Preparation of the library involved the immunoSEQ multiplex PCR assay. TCRdb carries this immuneACCESS record with in-frame sequences only. Its versions omit some clonotypes, under half of them owing to an unresolved V gene in the studies checked, with the rest unexplained. The sample records about 120,000 clones, about 89% of which are singletons. The ten largest clones add up to around 40% of the sample. The sample taken for sequencing was blood. These TCRs come from a man aged 45-65 years in good health.

This sequence joins TRBV19 and TRBJ1-1; the D is unclear. The germline CDR1 and CDR2 sequences are LNHDA and SQIVND (reference sequence). Trimming removed 2 bases from V and 1 base from J, with 14 bases in between. This CDR3 has 16 residues. The chain's CDR3 is CASSISYPPTNTEAFF. DNA for the CDR3: TGTGCCAGTAGTATAAGCTACCCCCCAACGAACACTGAAGCTTTCTTT. The full variable domain, in which reference TRBV19 and TRBJ1-1 provide the parts outside the CDR3, is DGGITQSPKYLFRKEGQNVTLSCEQNLNHDAMYWYRQDPGQGLRLIYYSQIVNDFQKGDIAEGYSVSREKKESFPLTVTSAQKNPTAFYLCASSISYPPTNTEAFFGQGTRLTVV.

This clone was detected once. This sequence joins TRBV5-1 and TRBJ1-4; maybe TRBD1 (6 bases). The CDR3 has 16 amino acids. Germline lookup yields CDR1 SGHRS and CDR2 YFSETQ. V was trimmed by 0 bases and J by 1 base, leaving 10 bases between them. For the CDR3, the DNA is TGCGCCAGCAGCTTGGTGGGCAGGGGAACTAATGAAAAACTGTTTTTT. It is translated as CASSLVGRGTNEKLFF.

The chain carries TRBV27 and TRBJ1-2; 10 nucleotides agree with TRBD1. V lost 6 bases, J lost 8 bases, and 6 bases stayed unmatched. The CDR3 extends over 13 amino acids. Germline V gene data show CDR1 as MNHEY and CDR2 as SMNVEV (reference sequence). The CDR3 reads CASRYPGQGGYTF. The CDR3 DNA is TGTGCCAGCAGATACCCGGGACAGGGGGGCTACACCTTC.

The J gene is TRBJ2-3, the V gene TRBV4-3; D may match TRBD1 or TRBD2 (7 bases each). The V and J ends lost 4 bases and 2 bases respectively, with 22 bases between them. The CDR3 runs 18 residues. The V gene's germline CDR1 is LGHNA and CDR2 YSLEER. The CDR3 sequence is CASSPPSGRGVLTDTQYF. CDR3 nucleotide sequence: TGCGCCAGCAGCCCCCCTAGCGGCAGGGGGGTCCTCACAGATACGCAGTATTTT.

This chain uses TRBV2 with TRBJ1-3; possibly TRBD1 for D (5 bases). The CDR3 runs 14 residues. Germline-derived CDR1 and CDR2 are SNHLY and FYNNEI. The germline V and J ends were trimmed by 8 bases and 0 bases, with 11 bases remaining between them. In nucleotides, the CDR3 is TGTGCCAGCGGGGGGAGGAACTCTGGAAACACCATATATTTT. Translated: CASGGRNSGNTIYF.

The rearrangement uses TRBV4-1 and TRBJ2-2, with D perhaps assigned TRBD1 or TRBD2 (5 bases each). Germline lookup yields CDR1 MGHRA and CDR2 YSYEKL. V shed 4 bases and J shed 3 bases, with 15 bases lying between them. The CDR3 consists of 16 residues. The CDR3 region has the DNA TGCGCCAGCAGCCCCATGGCCGGGACCGACACCGGGGAGCTGTTTTTT. Residues: CASSPMAGTDTGELFF.

CDR3 in amino acids: CAISEARDRDYEQYF. CDR3 nucleotide sequence: TGTGCCATCAGTGAGGCCCGGGACAGGGATTACGAGCAGTACTTC. V gene TRBV10-3 combines with J gene TRBJ2-7, with TRBD1 identical over 9 bases. With 2 bases clipped from V and 4 bases from J, the junction kept 6 bases outside the gene matches. This CDR3 contains 15 residues. Looked up from germline, CDR1 is ENHRY and CDR2 is SYGVKD.

This clone was observed once. The gene calls are TRBV5-4 and TRBJ2-2; the D is unclear. V was clipped by 6 bases and J by 0 bases, with 9 bases between them. Germline lookup yields CDR1 SGHNT and CDR2 YYREEE (reference sequence). The CDR3 runs 14 residues. The DNA for the CDR3 is TGTGCCAGCACCGAAAGTTCGAACACCGGGGAGCTGTTTTTT. This codes for CASTESSNTGELFF.

Here the CDR3 DNA reads TGTGCCAGCAGCTTACTGGGGGCAACTGAAGCTTTCTTT. Residues: CASSLLGATEAFF. V gene TRBV7-2 combines with J gene TRBJ1-1; tentative D call: TRBD1 (6 bases). V gave up 2 bases and J gave up 5 bases, with 9 bases separating them. The CDR3 sequence is 13 residues long. CDR1 and CDR2 from the germline V gene are SGHTA and FQGNSA. The complete variable domain, with remaining parts taken from reference TRBV7-2 and TRBJ1-1, reads GAGVSQSPSNKVTEKGKDVELRCDPISGHTALYWYRQSLGQGLEFLIYFQGNSAPDKSGLPSDRFSAERTGGSVSTLTIQRTQQEDSAVYLCASSLLGATEAFFGQGTRLTVV.

DNA of the CDR3: TGTGCCAGCAGTTTATCGCAGGGGCAGGCCTATGGCTACACCTTC. Its protein product is CASSLSQGQAYGYTF. The chain is built from TRBV27 and TRBJ1-2; TRBD1 might be the D (6 bases). V lost 0 bases to trimming and J lost 4 bases, with 12 bases between them. This CDR3 has 15 residues. CDR1 MNHEY and CDR2 SMNVEV come from the germline V gene (reference sequence).

V gene TRBV2 combines with J gene TRBJ2-7; D is perhaps TRBD1 (6 bases). CDR3 length: 14 amino acids. The V gene lost 7 bases and the J gene lost 3 bases, with 16 bases spanning the gap. The V gene's germline CDR1 is SNHLY and CDR2 FYNNEI. The CDR3 here is CASNQDRFYYEQYF. CDR3 in DNA: TGTGCCAGCAACCAAGACAGGTTTTACTACGAGCAGTACTTC.

The chain joins TRBV5-5 to TRBJ1-4, with D hard to call. Trimming took off 0 bases at V and 5 bases at J, with 14 bases between the two ends. CDR1 and CDR2 (germline): SGHKS, YYEKEE (reference sequence). CDR3 size: 16 residues. The chain's CDR3 is CASSLGLTEGNEKLFF. In DNA form, the CDR3 reads TGTGCCAGCAGCTTGGGCCTAACGGAGGGAAATGAAAAACTGTTTTTT.

The chain recombines TRBV2 with TRBJ2-7, with 8 nucleotides matching TRBD1. This CDR3 is built from 17 residues. J was trimmed by 0 bases and V by 6 bases; bases with no gene match: 13. CDR1 and CDR2 (germline): SNHLY, FYNNEI. CDR3 region: CASSRRTGMYRSYEQYF. The CDR3 region has the DNA TGTGCCAGCAGCCGAAGGACAGGGATGTACCGCTCCTACGAGCAGTACTTC.

Only one count was recorded for this clone. The gene calls are TRBV15 and TRBJ2-5, with D possibly being TRBD1 (6 bases). This CDR3 is 14 amino acids long. In germline, CDR1 is LNHNV, CDR2 YYDKDF (reference sequence). The V end lost 5 bases, the J end lost 0 bases, and 10 bases lay between the germline ends. The chain's CDR3 is CATSVGTHQETQYF. In nucleotides, the CDR3 is TGTGCCACCAGCGTCGGGACACACCAAGAGACCCAGTACTTC. The full variable domain, its missing parts supplied by reference TRBV15 and TRBJ2-5, is DAMVIQNPRYQVTQFGKPVTLSCSQTLNHNVMYWYQQKSSQAPKLLFHYYDKDFNNEADTPDNFQSRRPNTSFCFLDIRSPGLGDTAMYLCATSVGTHQETQYFGPGTRLLVL.

The V call is TRBV19, the J call TRBJ2-2; TRBD1 might be the D (5 bases). V was pared by 5 bases and J by 6 bases, with 10 bases between. The CDR3 spans 13 residues. Germline V gene lookup returns CDR1 LNHDA and CDR2 SQIVND (reference sequence). Written as DNA, the CDR3 is TGTGCCAGTAGTCCTCAGGGTGCCGGGGAGCTGTTTTTT. Translating gives CASSPQGAGELFF.

The J gene is TRBJ1-5, the V gene TRBV2; tentatively, D is TRBD1 (5 bases). Germline values: CDR1 SNHLY, CDR2 FYNNEI. Between the trimmed V and J ends, which lost 10 bases and 9 bases, there was a span of 13 bases. CDR3 length: 11 residues. CDR3 nucleotide sequence: TGTGCCACTGCTTTGGGGGGGCCCCAGCATTTT. Its protein product is CATALGGPQHF.

The chain employs TRBV14 and TRBJ1-2; no firm D call. Germline V gives CDR1 SGHDN, CDR2 FVKESK. Trimming shortened V by 1 base and J by 4 bases, and 10 bases separated the two germline ends. The CDR3 consists of 14 residues. Here the CDR3 DNA reads TGTGCCAGCAGCCAAGGGGAGGTTCTCTATGGCTACACCTTC. It is translated as CASSQGEVLYGYTF.

This clone was seen a handful of times. This chain connects TRBV3-1 (or the pseudogene TRBV3-2) to TRBJ1-3; unclear D gene. Trimming left V 7 bases short and J 5 bases short, with 27 bases between. CDR3 length: 18 residues. From germline, CDR1 is LGHDT and CDR2 YNNKEL (reference sequence). The CDR3 DNA is TGTGCCAGCACCCAGGTAAATACCGGGAGAAACCGTAGAAACACCATATATTTT. Translation: CASTQVNTGRNRRNTIYF.

This sequence joins TRBV19 and TRBJ2-1; D might be TRBD1 (6 bases). V was cut by 7 bases and J by 1 base, with 11 bases left in between. The CDR3 covers 14 residues. Per germline, CDR1 LNHDA and CDR2 SQIVND (reference sequence). As DNA, the CDR3 is TGTGCCAGTACTTCTGACAGGTCCTACAATGAGCAGTTCTTC. Translating it yields CASTSDRSYNEQFF.

The chain recombines TRBV4-2 with TRBJ1-2; 12 bases line up with TRBD1. Germline assignment: CDR1 LGHNA and CDR2 YNFKEQ. V was clipped by 4 bases and J by 8 bases; unmatched bases: 8. The CDR3 extends over 15 amino acids. Written as DNA, the CDR3 is TGTGCCAGCAGCCTTTCGGGACAGGGGGCGCGGGGCTACACCTTC. Amino acids: CASSLSGQGARGYTF.

The V gene is TRBV14, the J gene TRBJ2-3; D is uncertain. Germline CDR1 reads SGHDN; CDR2 reads FVKESK. Trimming removed 3 bases at V and 4 bases at J, with 14 bases between. CDR3 length equals 15 residues. Written as DNA, the CDR3 is TGTGCCAGCAGCCATGTCAGGAAAAGTCCAGATACGCAGTATTTT. Protein sequence: CASSHVRKSPDTQYF.

This chain joins TRBV5-1 and TRBJ2-7, with 8 bases aligning to TRBD1. The CDR3 consists of 14 residues. V was clipped by 2 bases and J by 7 bases; unmatched bases: 8. Germline CDR1 SGHRS, CDR2 YFSETQ. The CDR3 spells CASSFWQGAFEQYF. CDR3 DNA sequence: TGCGCCAGCAGCTTTTGGCAGGGGGCGTTTGAGCAGTACTTC.

The chain carries TRBV9 and TRBJ2-7, with D maybe TRBD1 (5 bases). This CDR3 has 14 residues. Germline assignment: CDR1 SGDLS and CDR2 YYNGEE. Deletions cut 1 base from V and 2 bases from J, with 10 bases between. CDR3 amino acids: CASSVKGQTYEQYF. DNA of the CDR3: TGTGCCAGCAGCGTAAAAGGACAAACCTACGAGCAGTACTTC.

This chain uses TRBV12-3 or TRBV12-4 with TRBJ2-3, with a weak D call TRBD1 (5 bases). The CDR3 length is 13 residues. The V and J ends lost 6 bases and 8 bases respectively, with 15 bases between them. CDR3 protein: CASRQKKGPTQYF. As DNA, the CDR3 is TGTGCCAGCAGACAAAAAAAGGGGCCTACGCAGTATTTT.

The rearrangement joins TRBV9 to TRBJ1-5, with D perhaps TRBD1 (6 bases). This CDR3 spans 15 amino acids. Trimming left V 0 bases short and J 7 bases short, with 14 bases between. CDR1 SGDLS and CDR2 YYNGEE come from the germline V gene. CDR3 sequence reads: CASSVDTGFGQPQHF. CDR3 coding DNA: TGTGCCAGCAGCGTAGATACAGGGTTCGGCCAGCCCCAGCATTTT.

The rearrangement joins TRBV3-1 (or the pseudogene TRBV3-2) to TRBJ1-2; tentative D call: TRBD1 (6 bases). CDR3 length equals 15 residues. Trimming removed 0 bases at V and 4 bases at J, with 12 bases between. CDR1 is LGHDT, CDR2 YNNKEL, per germline (reference sequence). CDR3 nucleotides: TGTGCCAGCAGCCAAGATCGTTGGGGGCGCTATGGCTACACCTTC. Amino acid sequence: CASSQDRWGRYGYTF.

This clone has only one observation. The chain recombines TRBV5-8 with TRBJ1-5, with 10 positions matching TRBD1. CDR1 SGHTS and CDR2 YDEGEE come from the germline V gene. The V gene end was trimmed by 4 bases and the J gene end by 8 bases; junction bases not matched to a gene: 12. The CDR3 contains 16 residues. In DNA, the CDR3 is TGTGCCAGCAGCATACCGGGACAGGGGACCTTGGAGCCCCAGCATTTT. As protein: CASSIPGQGTLEPQHF.

This chain links TRBV11-2 with TRBJ2-3; 10 nucleotides align to TRBD2. Germline lookup yields CDR1 SGHAT and CDR2 FQNNGV. The CDR3 runs to 15 residues. With 6 bases clipped from V and 2 bases from J, the junction kept 5 bases outside the gene matches. DNA of the CDR3: TGTGCCAGCAGTTCAGCGGGGGGGGTCACAGATACGCAGTATTTT. Amino acid sequence: CASSSAGGVTDTQYF.

The J gene is TRBJ1-2, the V gene TRBV2, with D uncertain. This CDR3 contains 14 residues. The V and J ends lost 1 base and 4 bases respectively, with 10 bases between them. CDR1 is SNHLY, CDR2 FYNNEI, per germline. This CDR3 reads CASSEDHLLYGYTF. Written as DNA, the CDR3 is TGTGCCAGCAGTGAAGACCACTTACTCTATGGCTACACCTTC. The variable domain in full, completed from reference TRBV2 and TRBJ1-2, reads EPEVTQTPSHQVTQMGQEVILRCVPISNHLYFYWYRQILGQKVEFLVSFYNNEISEKSEIFDDQFSVERPDGSNFTLKIRSTKLEDSAMYFCASSEDHLLYGYTFGSGTRLTVV.

Notes on this clone: The same CDR3 arises from other DNA sequences in this sample as well. The genes are TRBV6-1 and TRBJ1-1, with D hard to call. Trimming stripped 0 bases from V and 1 base from J, with 6 bases between. Per germline, CDR1 MNHNS and CDR2 SASEGT. The CDR3 is 14 residues long. For the CDR3, the DNA is TGTGCCAGCAGTGAAGCAGGCGGGAACACTGAAGCTTTCTTT. Translated: CASSEAGGNTEAFF.

The chain links TRBV3-1 (or the pseudogene TRBV3-2) to TRBJ2-3; 9 nucleotides match TRBD2. Germline lookup yields CDR1 LGHDT and CDR2 YNNKEL (reference sequence). The trim removed 4 bases at V and 2 bases at J, leaving 10 bases unmatched. The CDR3 is 17 residues long. The DNA for the CDR3 is TGTGCCAGCAGCCCCCTGTTAGCGGGGGCTCACACAGATACGCAGTATTTT. It codes for CASSPLLAGAHTDTQYF.